This T cell receptor beta chain was retrieved from a study of T cells after yellow fever vaccination (dated by TCRdb to the late 2010s). Describing the broader study: Libraries from fractions with low cell numbers were prepared with the SMART-Seq v4 Ultra Low Input RNA kit. To follow T-cell clones before and after primary and booster YFV17D yellow fever vaccination, bulk TCR alpha and beta repertoires were sequenced over time. Two healthy male donors, one aged 18 to 29 and one aged 30 to 40 years, were included in the cohort. Blood was collected at multiple timepoints before and after primary and secondary immunization, and bulk PBMC replicates and cell subsets were isolated. Findings and caveats that apply to the study as a whole: Computational filtering was required because FACS-sorted repertoires could contain abundant contaminating clonotypes from the bulk population. Because the study included only two donors, the extent to which the findings can be generalized is limited. A small share of clonotypes occurred in both CD4 and CD8 compartments, likely arising from convergent recombination. Most clones expanded after primary vaccination were re-detected after the booster (around 96% of CD4 and about nine tenths of CD8), suggesting broad memory maintenance. Compared with the primary T-cell response, the secondary T-cell response was weaker but faster, peaking on day 5 rather than day 15.

TCR cDNA was synthesized by 5'RACE template switching, through which a universal primer site and unique molecular identifiers were introduced. Priming of cDNA synthesis was performed from both the TCR alpha and TCR beta constant segments. Two PCR steps were used to amplify libraries, with sample barcodes and sequencing adapters being added in the second step. Sequencing of libraries was done on Illumina HiSeq 2500 (2x100 bp) or NovaSeq (2x150 bp). The authors processed their data as follows. MIGEC was used to demultiplex reads and collapse the reads into UMI consensus sequences, and MiXCR was used for V(D)J alignment. Clonotypes responding to the vaccine were identified with edgeR on replicate PBMC samples, with the criteria of FDR below 0.01 and a log2 fold change above 5 up to day 15. Each bulk clonotype received a CD4 or CD8 identity based on whether the sequenced CD4 or CD8 repertoire contained that clonotype at higher abundance. Through fastp at Q25 and MiXCR, TCRdb rebuilt clones from the public reads, retaining in-frame beta chains. When rows share a CDR3 protein, they turn into one entry using the most common DNA and genes. The V and J calls follow TCRdb's processing rather than the paper's. In this sample the table shows approximately 250,000 distinct CDR3 sequences, around 6.7% of which occur a single time. The ten largest account for 1% to 1.2% of the sample.

Interpreted using the paper, the treatment or condition label stands for: live attenuated yellow fever vaccine strain. PBMCs were isolated from peripheral blood using a standard Ficoll-Paque protocol. Dynabeads CD4 and CD8 positive selection kits were used to isolate CD4 and CD8 T-cell fractions. TriZol was used to extract RNA from bulk PBMCs, CD4 and CD8 fractions, and dextramer-positive and dextramer-negative fractions. This clonotype came up many times. It lacks a known antigen. One base away there is no much larger clone; base qualities are not given. CDR1 and CDR2 are drawn from the germline V gene (reference sequence): DFQATT, SNEGSKA. The CDR3 runs 16 amino acids, cysteine and phenylalanine included. Only CDR3 DNA remains: 48 bases, in frame from the first base. V sheds 3 bases and J sheds 6 bases, leaving 24 bases between their ends.

Sequencing was performed on CD4+ T cells sorted from PBMCs, taken on the day of the yellow fever booster vaccination. The source of this sequence is a man aged 25-40 years who received the YFV17D yellow fever vaccine. This receptor chain uses TRBV20-1 and TRBJ2-7; TRBD1 is a possible D gene, resting on 5 matching bases. The CDR3 amino acid sequence is: CSASYGAVPMKVEQYF. The DNA is as follows: TGCAGTGCTAGCTATGGGGCGGTCCCGATGAAGGTCGAGCAGTACTTC.